This is a list of T cell receptor beta chains from one sample in a study of cytomegalovirus exposure and HLA in healthy donors. The repertoire was sequenced with immunoSEQ multiplex PCR; TCRdb's copy has only in-frame clones and lacks some. In the table there are 70,000 to 95,000 clones, around 77% of which are singletons. Sequenced sample: PBMCs. All receptors come from a man aged 50-60 years in good health and CMV-seronegative. Each CDR3 is given with its conserved first and last residue. Each record gives: CDR3 protein, V gene, CDR3 length.

CASSASARPGYNEQFF TRBV28 16
CASSSQVLYGYTF TRBV6-5 13
CSSGQGSTEAFF TRBV29-1 12
CASSEQGPGELFF TRBV6-1 13
CASSPPGQGNRELFF TRBV6-1 15
CASRLEGTPRLGYTF TRBV12-2 15
CVRSNPTGGYTF TRBV7-5 12
CASSLGGGLPPDTQYF TRBV7-8 16
CASSGTGTSTSGEQFF TRBV9 16
CASSQAAGSSTDTQYF TRBV4-1 16
CSSSNSGTYSGANVLTF TRBV7-9 17
CASSVDGGGARRDTQYF TRBV9 17
CASSLPGGNSPLHF TRBV28 14
CASSPRSIGSNQPQHF TRBV18 16
CASSETFSVSGLFF TRBV6-1 14
CASNLGGEAYGYTF TRBV9 14
CASSYSRGAINIQYF TRBV6-5 15
CAWSPGQTSYNEQFF TRBV30 15
CASSPLAGTDTQYF TRBV25-1 14
CAWSTTGGNTIYF TRBV30 13
CASSPNSGNTIYF TRBV6-1 13
CASSPGGDGNQPQHF TRBV18 15
CVRSPFLGGRYTEAFF TRBV7-5 16
CASSLAPEATQYF TRBV5-1 13
CASSNRTSGATGELFF TRBV5-1 16
CASRSGEDGYTF TRBV5-1 12
CASNRAGWAQYF TRBV2 12
CASTYRGTGELFF TRBV2 13
CASANGDGTDTQYF TRBV7-3 14
CASSQDANLYNEQFF TRBV4-3 15
CASSVDGRVGAFF TRBV5-1 13
CAAGPGGTYEQYF TRBV2 13
CAWNSNYGYTF TRBV30 11
CASSLESGSGNTIYF TRBV7-9 15
CASSQDRAGGTDTQYF TRBV4-1 16
CASRGAVGEPQHF TRBV2 13
CASSPWRGADTQYF TRBV4-2 14
CASTVGGSSGNTIYF TRBV6-5 15
CASSLDFTEAFF TRBV5-1 12
CASANGQGPTFF TRBV2 12
CASSPHDGYTF TRBV7-9 11
CASSLDGINYGYTF TRBV5-4 14
CASIRPQGRPEAFF TRBV6-5 14
CASSAHSGQDSGELFF TRBV19 16
CASSQDRGTQETQYF TRBV4-1 15
CASSSPGRTGELFF TRBV7-9 14
CASSYSREGVTQYF TRBV6-5 14
CASSPFETGASYEQYF TRBV18 16
CASSYSGGAYEQYF TRBV7-9 14
CASSMSPGTGGAGELFF TRBV19 17
CASSLIGGSSYEQYF TRBV5-5 15
CAIRDSSQETQYF TRBV10-3 13